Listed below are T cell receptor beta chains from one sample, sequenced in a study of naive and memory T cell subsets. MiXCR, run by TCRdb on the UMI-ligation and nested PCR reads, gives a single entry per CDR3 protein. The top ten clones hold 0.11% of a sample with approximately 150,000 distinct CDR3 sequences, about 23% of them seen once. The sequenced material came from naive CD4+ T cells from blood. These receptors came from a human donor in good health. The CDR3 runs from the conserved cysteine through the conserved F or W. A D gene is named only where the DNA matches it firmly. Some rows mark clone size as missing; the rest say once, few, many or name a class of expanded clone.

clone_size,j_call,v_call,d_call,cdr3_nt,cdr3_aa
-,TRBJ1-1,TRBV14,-,TGTGCCAGCAGCCGGAACAGGGAAAAAGCTTTCTTT,CASSRNREKAFF
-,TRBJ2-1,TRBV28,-,TGTGCCAGCAGTTTGGTAGCTCCTGTAGGGCAGTTCTTC,CASSLVAPVGQFF
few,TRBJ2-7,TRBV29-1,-,TGCAGCGTTGTGGAAGGGGCATACGAGCAGTACTTC,CSVVEGAYEQYF
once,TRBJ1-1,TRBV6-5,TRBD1,TGTGCCAGCAGTCAGGACAGGGGAGCTTTCTTT,CASSQDRGAFF
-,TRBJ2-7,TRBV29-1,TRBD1,TGCAGCGTTGGCCCGAGGACAGGGAAGTACGAGCAGTACTTC,CSVGPRTGKYEQYF
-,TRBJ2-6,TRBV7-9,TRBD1,TGTGCCAGCAGCCCCGGACAGGGCCGAGGCTCTGGGGCCAACGTCCTGACTTTC,CASSPGQGRGSGANVLTF
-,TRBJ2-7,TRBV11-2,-,TGTGCCAGCAGCCGTTTGCAGGGGCGGAAAACCTACGAGCAGTACTTC,CASSRLQGRKTYEQYF
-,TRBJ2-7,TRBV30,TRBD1,TGTGCCTGGAGTGTCGGGGACAGCCTCTACGAGCAGTACTTC,CAWSVGDSLYEQYF
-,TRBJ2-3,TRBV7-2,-,TGTGCCAGCAGCTTAGGGCCACTCACAGATACGCAGTATTTT,CASSLGPLTDTQYF
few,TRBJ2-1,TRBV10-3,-,TGTGCCATCAGTGTCCTGGGGGCGGGTCAATACAATGAGCAGTTCTTC,CAISVLGAGQYNEQFF
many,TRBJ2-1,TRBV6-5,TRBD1,TGTGCCAGCAGTTACGGGAACAGGGGTCGGAATGAGCAGTTCTTC,CASSYGNRGRNEQFF
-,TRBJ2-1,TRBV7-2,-,TGTGCCAGCAGCTTCAGTGGGGGGAGTTTGAATGAGCAGTTCTTC,CASSFSGGSLNEQFF
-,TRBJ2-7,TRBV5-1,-,TGCGCCAGCAGCTTGGATACAGGCTACGAGCAGTACTTC,CASSLDTGYEQYF
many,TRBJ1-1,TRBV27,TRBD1,TGTGCCAGCAGTTTAAGAGGTGGACAGGGTAGAAACACTGAAGCTTTCTTT,CASSLRGGQGRNTEAFF
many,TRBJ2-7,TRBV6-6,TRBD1,TGTGCCAGCAGTTCACCGGGACAGGGGGCGCGGGAGCAGTACTTC,CASSSPGQGAREQYF
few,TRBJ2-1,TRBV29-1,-,TGCAGCGTTAATCGCGGAAGCTACAATGAGCAGTTCTTC,CSVNRGSYNEQFF
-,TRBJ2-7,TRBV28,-,TGTGCCAGCAGTTTCGCGGGATCCACCTACGAGCAGTACTTC,CASSFAGSTYEQYF
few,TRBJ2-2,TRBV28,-,TGTGCCAGCAGATATATAAACACCGGGGAGCTGTTTTTT,CASRYINTGELFF
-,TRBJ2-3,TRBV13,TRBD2,TGTGCCAGCAGCTCCACGGCGGGAGTGGTAGATACGCAGTATTTT,CASSSTAGVVDTQYF
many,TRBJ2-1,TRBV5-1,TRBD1,TGCGCCAGCAGACAGACAGGGAACAATGAGCAGTTCTTC,CASRQTGNNEQFF
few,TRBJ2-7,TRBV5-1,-,TGCGCCAGCAGCTGGGGGACGCCGTACAGCTACGAGCAGTACTTC,CASSWGTPYSYEQYF
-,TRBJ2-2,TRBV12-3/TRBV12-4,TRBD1,TGTGCCAGCAGTCCCCGCGGGGACAGGTCGATCACCGGGGAGCTGTTTTTT,CASSPRGDRSITGELFF
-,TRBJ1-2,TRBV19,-,TGTGCCAGTAGTATAGTCCCAGGGACAATCTATGGCTACACCTTC,CASSIVPGTIYGYTF
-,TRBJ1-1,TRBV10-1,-,TGCGGTTCTCGGAGATCCGAGAACACTGAAGCTTTCTTT,CGSRRSENTEAFF
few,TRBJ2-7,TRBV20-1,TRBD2,TGCAGTGCCCCCAAGCGGGATCCATTGTCCGAGCAGTACTTC,CSAPKRDPLSEQYF
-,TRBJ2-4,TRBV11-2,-,TGTGCCAGCAGCCCCGTCTCCGGTGCCAAAAACATTCAGTACTTC,CASSPVSGAKNIQYF
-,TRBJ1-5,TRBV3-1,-,TGTGCCAGCAGCCCGACAGTAGCTTTTCAGCCCCAGCATTTT,CASSPTVAFQPQHF
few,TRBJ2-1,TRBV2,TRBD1,TGTGCCAGCAGTCGGACAGGGGTGCACAATGAGCAGTTCTTC,CASSRTGVHNEQFF
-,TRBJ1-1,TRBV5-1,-,TGCGCCAGCAGCTTGTCTGCGAACACTGAAGCTTTCTTT,CASSLSANTEAFF
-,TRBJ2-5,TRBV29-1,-,TGCAGCGTCAATGCAGTCTTACTGGAGACCCAGTACTTC,CSVNAVLLETQYF
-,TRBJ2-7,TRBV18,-,TGTGCCAGCTCACCTGCGGGCGGTTGGGATACCTACGAGCAGTACTTC,CASSPAGGWDTYEQYF
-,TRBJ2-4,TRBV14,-,TGTGCCAGCAGCGAAAAATACAGTGGGAAGTACTTC,CASSEKYSGKYF
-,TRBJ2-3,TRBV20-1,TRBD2,TGCAGTGGACTAGCGGGAGCTACAGATACGCAGTATTTT,CSGLAGATDTQYF
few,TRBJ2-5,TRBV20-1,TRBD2,TGCAGTGCTAGATCGGGGACTAGCGGGAGGGCAGAGACCCAGTACTTC,CSARSGTSGRAETQYF
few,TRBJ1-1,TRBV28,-,TGTGCCGCCAGCAATCTTTTGAGGATGGCTTTCTTT,CAASNLLRMAFF
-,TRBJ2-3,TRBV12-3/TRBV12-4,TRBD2,TGTGCCAGCAGGGCGGGGGGTAGGACAGATACGCAGTATTTT,CASRAGGRTDTQYF
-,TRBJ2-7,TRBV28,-,TGTGCCAGCAGTTTATGGTCCTGGCAGGCCAGCTACGAGCAGTACTTC,CASSLWSWQASYEQYF
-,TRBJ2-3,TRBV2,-,TGTGCCAGCAGTGACAGGAGAACCACAGATACGCAGTATTTT,CASSDRRTTDTQYF
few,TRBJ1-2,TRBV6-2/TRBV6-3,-,TGTGCCAGCAGGAGTGGTACTGGCTATGGCTACACCTTC,CASRSGTGYGYTF
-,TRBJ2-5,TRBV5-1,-,TGCGCCAGCAGCAGGGACGTCGCGGACCAAGAGACCCAGTACTTC,CASSRDVADQETQYF
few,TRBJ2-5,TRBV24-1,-,TGTGCCACCAGTGGGGGCGAGACCCAGTACTTC,CATSGGETQYF
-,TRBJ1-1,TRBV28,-,TGTGCCAGCAGTTCCAGGGGCCTGAACACTGAAGCTTTCTTT,CASSSRGLNTEAFF
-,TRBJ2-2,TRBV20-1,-,TGCAGTGCTCTTCAATTTTCCGGGACACGGACCGGGGAGCTGTTTTTT,CSALQFSGTRTGELFF
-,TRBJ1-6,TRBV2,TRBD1,TGTGCCAGCGGACAGGGCTCTTCACCCCTCCACTTT,CASGQGSSPLHF
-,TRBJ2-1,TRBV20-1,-,TGCAGTCCTGGCGCGTGGCTCGACAATGAGCAGTTCTTC,CSPGAWLDNEQFF
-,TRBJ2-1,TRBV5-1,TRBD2,TGCGCCAGCAGCGTAGCGGGAGATTTGAATGAGCAGTTCTTC,CASSVAGDLNEQFF
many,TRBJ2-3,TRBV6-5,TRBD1,TGTGCCAGCAGCCTTCAGGGACAGGGGACAGATACGCAGTATTTT,CASSLQGQGTDTQYF
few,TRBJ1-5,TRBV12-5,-,TGTGCTAGTGGTTTGGTAGTAAATCGCTTCAATCAGCCCCAGCATTTT,CASGLVVNRFNQPQHF
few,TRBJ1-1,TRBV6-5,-,TGTGCCAGCAGTTACGTTATAGTAAGGGGGAGCACTGAAGCTTTCTTT,CASSYVIVRGSTEAFF
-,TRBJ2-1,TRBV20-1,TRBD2,TGCAGTGCTAAAAGACTAGCGGGAGGGAACAATGAGCAGTTCTTC,CSAKRLAGGNNEQFF
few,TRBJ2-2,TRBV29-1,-,TGCAGCGTTCTGCCTCCAGGGGTGAACACCGGGGAGCTGTTTTTT,CSVLPPGVNTGELFF
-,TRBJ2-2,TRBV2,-,TGTGCCAGCACCCCGGACAGGAACACCGGGGAGCTGTTTTTT,CASTPDRNTGELFF
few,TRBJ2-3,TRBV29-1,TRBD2,TGCAGCGTGAGCGGGAGAAGCACAGATACGCAGTATTTT,CSVSGRSTDTQYF